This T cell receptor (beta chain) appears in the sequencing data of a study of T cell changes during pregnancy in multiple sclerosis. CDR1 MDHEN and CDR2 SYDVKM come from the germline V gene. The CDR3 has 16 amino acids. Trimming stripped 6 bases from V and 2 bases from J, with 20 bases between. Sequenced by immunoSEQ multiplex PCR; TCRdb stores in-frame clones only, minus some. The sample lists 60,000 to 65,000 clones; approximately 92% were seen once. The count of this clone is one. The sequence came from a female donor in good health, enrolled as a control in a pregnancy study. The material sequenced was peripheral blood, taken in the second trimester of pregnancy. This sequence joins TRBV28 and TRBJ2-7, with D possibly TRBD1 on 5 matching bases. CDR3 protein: CASSAWGAADPYEQYF. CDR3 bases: TGTGCCAGCAGCGCCTGGGGCGCTGCCGACCCCTACGAGCAGTACTTC.